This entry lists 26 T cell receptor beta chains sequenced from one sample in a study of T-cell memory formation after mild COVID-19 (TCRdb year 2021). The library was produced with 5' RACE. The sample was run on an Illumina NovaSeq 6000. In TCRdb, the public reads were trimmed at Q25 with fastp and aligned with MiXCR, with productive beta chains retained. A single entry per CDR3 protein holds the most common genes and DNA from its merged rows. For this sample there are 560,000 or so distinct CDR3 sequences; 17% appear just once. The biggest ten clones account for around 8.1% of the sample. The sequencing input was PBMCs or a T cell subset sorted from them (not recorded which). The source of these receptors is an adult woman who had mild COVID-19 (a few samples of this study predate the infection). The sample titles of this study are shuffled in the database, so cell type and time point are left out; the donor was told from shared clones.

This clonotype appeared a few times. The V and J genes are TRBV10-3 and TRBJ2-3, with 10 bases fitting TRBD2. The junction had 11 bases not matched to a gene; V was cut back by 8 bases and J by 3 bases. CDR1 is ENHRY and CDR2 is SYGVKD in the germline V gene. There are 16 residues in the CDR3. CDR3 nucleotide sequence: TGTGCCATCGGGAGCGGGGGGGCCGATAGGACAGATACGCAGTATTTT. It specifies CAIGSGGADRTDTQYF.

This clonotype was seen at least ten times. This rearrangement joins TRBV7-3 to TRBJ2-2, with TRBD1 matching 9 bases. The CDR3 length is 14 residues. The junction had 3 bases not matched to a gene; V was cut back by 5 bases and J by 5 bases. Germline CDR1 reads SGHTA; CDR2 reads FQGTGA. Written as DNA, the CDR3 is TGTGCCAGCAGCCTGGGGACAGGGACCGGGGAGCTGTTTTTT. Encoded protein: CASSLGTGTGELFF. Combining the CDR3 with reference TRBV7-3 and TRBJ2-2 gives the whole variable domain GAGVSQTPSNKVTEKGKYVELRCDPISGHTALYWYRQSLGQGPEFLIYFQGTGAADDSGLPNDRFFAVRPEGSVSTLKIQRTERGDSAVYLCASSLGTGTGELFFGEGSRLTVL.

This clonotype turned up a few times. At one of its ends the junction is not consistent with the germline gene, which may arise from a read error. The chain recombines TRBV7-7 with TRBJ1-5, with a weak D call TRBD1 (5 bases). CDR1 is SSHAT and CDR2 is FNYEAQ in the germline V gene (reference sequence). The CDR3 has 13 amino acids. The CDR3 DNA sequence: TGTGCTAGCAGCCCCCAGGGTCCCCGGCCCCAGCATTTT. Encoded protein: CASSPQGPRPQHF. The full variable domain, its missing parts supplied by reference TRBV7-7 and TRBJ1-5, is GAGVSQSPRYKVTKRGQDVTLRCDPISSHATLYWYQQALGQGPEFLTYFNYEAQPDKSGLPSDRFSAERPEGSISTLTIQRTEQRDSAMYRCASSPQGPRPQHFGDGTRLSIL.

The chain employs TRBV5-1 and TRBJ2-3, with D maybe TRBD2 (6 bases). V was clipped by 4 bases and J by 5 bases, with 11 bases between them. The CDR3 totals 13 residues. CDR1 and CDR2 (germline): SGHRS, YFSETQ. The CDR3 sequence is CASSTSGGDTQYF. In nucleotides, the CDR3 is TGCGCCAGCAGCACTTCCGGGGGAGATACGCAGTATTTT. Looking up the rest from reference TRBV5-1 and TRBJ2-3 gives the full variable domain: KAGVTQTPRYLIKTRGQQVTLSCSPISGHRSVSWYQQTPGQGLQFLFEYFSETQRNKGNFPGRFSGRQFSNSRSEMNVSTLELGDSALYLCASSTSGGDTQYFGPGTRLTVL.

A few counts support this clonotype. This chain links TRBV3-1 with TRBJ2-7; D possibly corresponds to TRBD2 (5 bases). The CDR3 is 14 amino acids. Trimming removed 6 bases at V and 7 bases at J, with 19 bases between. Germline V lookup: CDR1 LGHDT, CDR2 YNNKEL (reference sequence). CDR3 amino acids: CASSSTIGVREQYF. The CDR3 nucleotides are TGTGCCAGCAGTTCTACAATCGGGGTGAGGGAGCAGTACTTC.

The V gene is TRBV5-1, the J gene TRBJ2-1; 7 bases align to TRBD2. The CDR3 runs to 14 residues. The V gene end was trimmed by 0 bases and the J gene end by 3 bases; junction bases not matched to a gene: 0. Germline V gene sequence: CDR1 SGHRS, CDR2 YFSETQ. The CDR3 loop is CASSLERDYNEQFF. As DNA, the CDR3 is TGCGCCAGCAGCTTGGAGCGGGACTACAATGAGCAGTTCTTC.

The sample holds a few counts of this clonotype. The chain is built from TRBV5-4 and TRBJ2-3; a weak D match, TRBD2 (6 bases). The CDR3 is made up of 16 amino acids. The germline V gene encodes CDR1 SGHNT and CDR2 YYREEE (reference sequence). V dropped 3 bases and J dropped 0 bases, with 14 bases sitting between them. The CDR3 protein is CASSSLGGSSTDTQYF. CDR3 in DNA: TGTGCCAGCAGCTCCCTGGGAGGCTCTAGCACAGATACGCAGTATTTT.

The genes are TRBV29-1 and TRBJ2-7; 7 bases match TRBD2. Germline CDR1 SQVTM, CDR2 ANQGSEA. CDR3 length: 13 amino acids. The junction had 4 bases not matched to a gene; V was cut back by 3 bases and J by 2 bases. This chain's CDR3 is CSVDLGGAYEQYF. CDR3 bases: TGCAGCGTTGATCTGGGGGGGGCCTACGAGCAGTACTTC.

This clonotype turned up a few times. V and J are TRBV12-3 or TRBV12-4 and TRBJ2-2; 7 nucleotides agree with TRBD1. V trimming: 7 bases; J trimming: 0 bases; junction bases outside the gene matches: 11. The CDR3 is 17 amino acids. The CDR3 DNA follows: TGTGCCAGCAAATCCGACAGGGCATGGCCGAACACCGGGGAGCTGTTTTTT. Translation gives CASKSDRAWPNTGELFF.

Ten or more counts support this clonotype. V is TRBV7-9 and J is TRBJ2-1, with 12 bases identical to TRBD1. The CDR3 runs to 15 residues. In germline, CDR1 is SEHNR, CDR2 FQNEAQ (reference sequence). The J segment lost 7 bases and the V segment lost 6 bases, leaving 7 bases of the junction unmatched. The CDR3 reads CASSRGTGGRNEQFF. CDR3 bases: TGTGCCAGCAGTCGCGGGACAGGGGGCAGGAATGAGCAGTTCTTC.

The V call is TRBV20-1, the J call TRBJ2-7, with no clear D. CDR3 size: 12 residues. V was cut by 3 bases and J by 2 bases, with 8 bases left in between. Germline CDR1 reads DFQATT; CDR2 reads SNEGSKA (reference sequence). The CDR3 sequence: CSARGRTYEQYF. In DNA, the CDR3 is TGCAGTGCTAGGGGCAGGACCTACGAGCAGTACTTC.

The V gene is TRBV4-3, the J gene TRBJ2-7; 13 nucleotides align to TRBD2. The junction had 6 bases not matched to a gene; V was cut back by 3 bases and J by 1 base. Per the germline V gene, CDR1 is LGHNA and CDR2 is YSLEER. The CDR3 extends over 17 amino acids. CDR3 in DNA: TGCGCCAGCAGCCACGGACTAGCGGGAGTTCTATCCTACGAGCAGTACTTC. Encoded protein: CASSHGLAGVLSYEQYF.

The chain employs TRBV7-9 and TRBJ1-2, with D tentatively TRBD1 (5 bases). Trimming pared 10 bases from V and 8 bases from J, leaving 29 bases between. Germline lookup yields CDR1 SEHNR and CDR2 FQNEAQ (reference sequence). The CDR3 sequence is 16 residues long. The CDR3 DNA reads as TGTGCCATCCGTTCCGGACAACCGGGGCCCTATGAGGGCTACACCTTC. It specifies CAIRSGQPGPYEGYTF.

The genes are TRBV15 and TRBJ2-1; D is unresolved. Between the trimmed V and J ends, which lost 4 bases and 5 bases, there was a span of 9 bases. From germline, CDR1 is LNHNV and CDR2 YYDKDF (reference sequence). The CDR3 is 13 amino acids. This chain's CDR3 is CATSTDRHNEQFF. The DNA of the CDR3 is TGTGCCACCAGCACAGACCGACACAATGAGCAGTTCTTC.

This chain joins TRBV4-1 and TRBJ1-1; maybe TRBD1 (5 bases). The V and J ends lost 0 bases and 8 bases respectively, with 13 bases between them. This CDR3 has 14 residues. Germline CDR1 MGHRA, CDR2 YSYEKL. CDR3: CASSQDGTVREAFF. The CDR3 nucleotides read TGCGCCAGCAGCCAAGATGGGACGGTCCGGGAAGCTTTCTTT.

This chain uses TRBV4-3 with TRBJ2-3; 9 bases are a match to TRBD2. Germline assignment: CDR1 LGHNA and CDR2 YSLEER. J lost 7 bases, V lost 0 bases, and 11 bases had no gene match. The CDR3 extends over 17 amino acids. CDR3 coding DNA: TGCGCCAGCAGCCAAGATAGTTGGCGGGAGGGCATATATACGCAGTATTTT. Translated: CASSQDSWREGIYTQYF.

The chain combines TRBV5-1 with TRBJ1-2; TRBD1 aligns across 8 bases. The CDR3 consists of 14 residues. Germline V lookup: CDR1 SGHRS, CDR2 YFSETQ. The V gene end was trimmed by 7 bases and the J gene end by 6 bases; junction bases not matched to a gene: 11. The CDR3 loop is CASGRDRTMDGYTF. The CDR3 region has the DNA TGCGCCAGCGGGAGGGACAGGACGATGGATGGCTACACCTTC. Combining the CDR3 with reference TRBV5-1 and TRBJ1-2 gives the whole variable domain KAGVTQTPRYLIKTRGQQVTLSCSPISGHRSVSWYQQTPGQGLQFLFEYFSETQRNKGNFPGRFSGRQFSNSRSEMNVSTLELGDSALYLCASGRDRTMDGYTFGSGTRLTVV.

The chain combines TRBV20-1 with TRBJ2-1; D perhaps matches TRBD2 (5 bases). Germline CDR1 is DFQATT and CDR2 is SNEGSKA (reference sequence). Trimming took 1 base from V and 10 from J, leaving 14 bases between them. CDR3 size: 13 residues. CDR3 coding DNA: TGCAGTGCTAGAGTCGGGGTAGGGTCGGAGCAGTTCTTC. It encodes CSARVGVGSEQFF.

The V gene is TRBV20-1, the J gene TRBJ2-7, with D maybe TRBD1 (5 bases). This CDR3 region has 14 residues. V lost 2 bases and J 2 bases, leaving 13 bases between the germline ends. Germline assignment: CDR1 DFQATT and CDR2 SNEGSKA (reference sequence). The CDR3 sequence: CSARFWGKAYEQYF. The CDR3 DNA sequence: TGCAGTGCTAGATTTTGGGGCAAGGCCTACGAGCAGTACTTC.

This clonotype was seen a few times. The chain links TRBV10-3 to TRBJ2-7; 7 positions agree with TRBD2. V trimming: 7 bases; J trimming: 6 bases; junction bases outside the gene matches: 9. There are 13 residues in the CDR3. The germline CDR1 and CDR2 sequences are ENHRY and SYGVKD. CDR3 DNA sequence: TGTGCCATCACCAGGGAGGGATGGGCCGAGCAGTACTTC. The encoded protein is CAITREGWAEQYF.

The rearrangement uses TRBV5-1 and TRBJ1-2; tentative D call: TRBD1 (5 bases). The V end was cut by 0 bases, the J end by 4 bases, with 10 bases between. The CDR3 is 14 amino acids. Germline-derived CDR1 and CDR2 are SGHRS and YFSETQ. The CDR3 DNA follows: TGCGCCAGCAGCTTGGCCCAGGGTAGCTATGGCTACACCTTC. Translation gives CASSLAQGSYGYTF.

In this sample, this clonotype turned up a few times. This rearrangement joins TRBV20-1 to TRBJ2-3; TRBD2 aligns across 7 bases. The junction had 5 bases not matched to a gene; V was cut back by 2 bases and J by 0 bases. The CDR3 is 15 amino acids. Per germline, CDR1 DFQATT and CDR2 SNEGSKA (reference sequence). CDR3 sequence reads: CSARRRDYSTDTQYF. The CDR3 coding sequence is TGCAGTGCTAGACGAAGGGACTACAGCACAGATACGCAGTATTTT.

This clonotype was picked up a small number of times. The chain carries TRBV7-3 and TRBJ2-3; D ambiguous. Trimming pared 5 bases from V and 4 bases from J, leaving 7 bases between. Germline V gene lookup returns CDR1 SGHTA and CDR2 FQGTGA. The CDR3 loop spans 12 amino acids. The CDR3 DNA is TGTGCCAGCAGCGACCCATCAGATACGCAGTATTTT. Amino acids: CASSDPSDTQYF.

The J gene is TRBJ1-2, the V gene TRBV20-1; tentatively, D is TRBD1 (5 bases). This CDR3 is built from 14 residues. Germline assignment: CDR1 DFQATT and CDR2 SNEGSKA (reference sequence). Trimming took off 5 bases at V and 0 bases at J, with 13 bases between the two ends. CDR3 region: CSAGDSGSNYGYTF. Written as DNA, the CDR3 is TGCAGTGCTGGGGACTCTGGTTCTAACTATGGCTACACCTTC.

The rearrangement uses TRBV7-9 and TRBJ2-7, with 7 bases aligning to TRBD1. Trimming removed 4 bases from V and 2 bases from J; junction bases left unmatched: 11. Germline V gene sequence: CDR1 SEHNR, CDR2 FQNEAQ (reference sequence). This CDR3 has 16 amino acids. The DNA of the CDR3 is TGTGCCAGCAGCTCCCCGTCGGACAGGTTCCCCTACGAGCAGTACTTC. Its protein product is CASSSPSDRFPYEQYF.

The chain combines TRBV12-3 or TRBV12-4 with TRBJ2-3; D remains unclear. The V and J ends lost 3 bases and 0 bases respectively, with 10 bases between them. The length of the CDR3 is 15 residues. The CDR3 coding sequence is TGTGCCAGCAGTTTCAAACCCCAGAGCACAGATACGCAGTATTTT. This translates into CASSFKPQSTDTQYF.